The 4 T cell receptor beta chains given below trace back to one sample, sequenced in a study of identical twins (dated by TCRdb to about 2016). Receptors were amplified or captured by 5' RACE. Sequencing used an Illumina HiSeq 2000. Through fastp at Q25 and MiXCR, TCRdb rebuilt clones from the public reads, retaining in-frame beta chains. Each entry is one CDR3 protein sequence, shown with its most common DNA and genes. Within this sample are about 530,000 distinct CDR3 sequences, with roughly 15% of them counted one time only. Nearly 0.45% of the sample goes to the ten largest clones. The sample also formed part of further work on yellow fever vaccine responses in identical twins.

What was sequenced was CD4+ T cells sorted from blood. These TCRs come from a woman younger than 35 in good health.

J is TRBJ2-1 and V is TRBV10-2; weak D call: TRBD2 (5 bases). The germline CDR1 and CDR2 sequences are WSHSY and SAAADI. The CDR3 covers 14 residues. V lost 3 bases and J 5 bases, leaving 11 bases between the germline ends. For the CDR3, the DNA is TGCGCCAGCAGTGAATTCGGACTGGACAATGAGCAGTTCTTC. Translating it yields CASSEFGLDNEQFF.

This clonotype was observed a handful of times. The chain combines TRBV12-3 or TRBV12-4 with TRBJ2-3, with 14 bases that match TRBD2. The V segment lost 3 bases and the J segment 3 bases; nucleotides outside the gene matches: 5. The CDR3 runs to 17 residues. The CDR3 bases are TGTGCCAGCAGTTTTGGGACTAGCGGGAGTTGGACAGATACGCAGTATTTT. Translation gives CASSFGTSGSWTDTQYF.

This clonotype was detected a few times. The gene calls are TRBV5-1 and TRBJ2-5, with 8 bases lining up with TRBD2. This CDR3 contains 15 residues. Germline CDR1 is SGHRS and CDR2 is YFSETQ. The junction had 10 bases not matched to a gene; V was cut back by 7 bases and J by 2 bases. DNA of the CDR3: TGCGCCAGCTCCACCGGGACTAGTATTCAAGAGACCCAGTACTTC. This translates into CASSTGTSIQETQYF. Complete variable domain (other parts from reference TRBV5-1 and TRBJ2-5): KAGVTQTPRYLIKTRGQQVTLSCSPISGHRSVSWYQQTPGQGLQFLFEYFSETQRNKGNFPGRFSGRQFSNSRSEMNVSTLELGDSALYLCASSTGTSIQETQYFGPGTRLLVL.

CDR3 sequence reads: CASSLFGRGAETQYF. CDR3 nucleotide sequence: TGTGCCAGCAGTTTATTTGGCAGGGGAGCGGAGACCCAGTACTTC. V and J are TRBV28 and TRBJ2-5; the D gene is possibly TRBD1 (6 bases). The CDR3 is made up of 15 amino acids. The V gene's germline CDR1 is MDHEN and CDR2 SYDVKM. Trimming cost V 1 base and J 5 bases, with 14 bases left between them.